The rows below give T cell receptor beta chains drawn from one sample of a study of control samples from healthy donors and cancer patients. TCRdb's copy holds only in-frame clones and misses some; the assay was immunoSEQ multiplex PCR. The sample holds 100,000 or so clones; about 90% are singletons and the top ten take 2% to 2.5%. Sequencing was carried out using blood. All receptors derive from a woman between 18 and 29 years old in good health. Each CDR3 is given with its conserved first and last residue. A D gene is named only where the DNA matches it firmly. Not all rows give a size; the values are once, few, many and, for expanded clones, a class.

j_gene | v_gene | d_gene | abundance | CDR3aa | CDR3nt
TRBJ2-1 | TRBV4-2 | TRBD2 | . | CASSQVTSGRYNEQFF | TGTGCCAGCAGCCAAGTAACTAGCGGGAGGTACAATGAGCAGTTCTTC
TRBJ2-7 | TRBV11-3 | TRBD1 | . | CASSAYTGTGNHEQYF | TGTGCCAGCAGCGCCTACACCGGGACAGGGAACCACGAGCAGTACTTC
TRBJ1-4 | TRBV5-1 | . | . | CASRPERGSAHNEKLFF | TGCGCCAGCAGACCCGAAAGGGGCTCCGCTCATAATGAAAAACTGTTTTTT
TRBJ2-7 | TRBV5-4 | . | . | CASSLNTNLAYF | TGTGCCAGCAGCTTGAACACAAACCTGGCGTACTTC
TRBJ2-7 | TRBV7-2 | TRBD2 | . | CASSLWSSGSNEQYF | TGTGCCAGCAGCTTATGGTCTAGCGGGAGTAACGAGCAGTACTTC
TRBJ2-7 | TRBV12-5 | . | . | CASGLVPRQDYSYEQYF | TGTGCTAGTGGTTTGGTACCCCGACAGGATTATTCCTACGAGCAGTACTTC
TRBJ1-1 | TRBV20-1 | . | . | CSASPGAPNTEAFF | TGCAGTGCTAGTCCAGGGGCCCCGAACACTGAAGCTTTCTTT
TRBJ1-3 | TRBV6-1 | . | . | CASSEGSGRRSGNTIYF | TGTGCCAGCAGTGAAGGGTCGGGTCGGCGCTCTGGAAACACCATATATTTT
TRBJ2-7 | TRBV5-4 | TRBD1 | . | CASSQPPGGGEQYF | TGTGCCAGCAGCCAACCTCCAGGGGGCGGCGAGCAGTACTTC
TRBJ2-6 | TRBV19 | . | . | CASSTQGYGANVLTF | TGTGCCAGTAGTACCCAGGGGTATGGGGCCAACGTCCTGACTTTC
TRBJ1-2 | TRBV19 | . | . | CASTESGYGYTF | TGTGCCAGTACCGAATCCGGGTATGGCTACACCTTC
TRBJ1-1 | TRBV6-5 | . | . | CASSRGGNTEAFF | TGTGCCAGCAGCCGGGGAGGGAACACTGAAGCTTTCTTT
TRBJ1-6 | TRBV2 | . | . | CASSERETNSPLHF | TGTGCCAGCAGTGAGAGGGAAACGAATTCACCCCTCCACTTT
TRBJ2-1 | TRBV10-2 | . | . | CASSEQFRNEQFF | TGCGCCAGCAGTGAACAGTTCAGGAATGAGCAGTTCTTC
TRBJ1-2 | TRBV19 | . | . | CASSGRVGNNYGYTF | TGTGCCAGTAGTGGCAGGGTAGGGAACAACTATGGCTACACCTTC
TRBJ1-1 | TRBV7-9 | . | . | CASSLLGEGNTEAFF | TGTGCCAGCAGCTTGCTAGGGGAGGGGAACACTGAAGCTTTCTTT
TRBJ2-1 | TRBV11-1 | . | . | CASSEWGPYNEQFF | TGTGCCAGCAGCGAATGGGGGCCCTACAATGAGCAGTTCTTC
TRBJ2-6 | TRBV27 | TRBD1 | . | CASSHTGGFSGANVLTF | TGTGCCAGCAGTCATACAGGGGGCTTCTCTGGGGCCAACGTCCTGACTTTC
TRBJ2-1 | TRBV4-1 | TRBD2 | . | CASSQDEIAGGINEQFF | TGCGCCAGCAGCCAAGATGAGATAGCGGGGGGGATCAATGAGCAGTTCTTC
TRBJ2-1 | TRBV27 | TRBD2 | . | CASSPGGRNNEQFF | TGTGCCAGCAGCCCGGGGGGGCGGAACAATGAGCAGTTCTTC
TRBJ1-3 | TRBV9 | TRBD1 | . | CANSVDLQGAGNTIYF | TGTGCCAACAGCGTAGATCTCCAGGGGGCTGGAAACACCATATATTTT
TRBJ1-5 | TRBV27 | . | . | CASSARRGRQPQHF | TGTGCCAGCAGCGCCCGGAGAGGGCGGCAGCCCCAGCATTTT
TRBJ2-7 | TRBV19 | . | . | CASSIRGPRNEQYF | TGTGCCAGTAGTATCAGGGGTCCAAGGAACGAGCAGTACTTC
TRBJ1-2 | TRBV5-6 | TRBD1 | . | CASREGTGHFYGYTF | TGTGCCAGCAGAGAAGGGACAGGGCATTTCTATGGCTACACCTTC
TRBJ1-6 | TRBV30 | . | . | CAWGRAGVSPLHF | TGTGCCTGGGGAAGGGCCGGGGTATCACCCCTCCACTTT
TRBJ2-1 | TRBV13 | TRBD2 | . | CASSFTGLAFNEQFF | TGTGCCAGCAGCTTTACAGGACTAGCCTTCAATGAGCAGTTCTTC
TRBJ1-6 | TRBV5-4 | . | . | CASSGRGATRSPLHF | TGTGCCAGCAGCGGTCGGGGGGCCACTAGGTCACCCCTCCACTTT
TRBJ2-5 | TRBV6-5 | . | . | CASSYGGIGGTQYF | TGTGCCAGCAGTTACGGCGGCATAGGGGGGACCCAGTACTTC
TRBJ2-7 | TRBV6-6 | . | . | CASRPGQGGSYEQYF | TGTGCCAGCAGGCCAGGACAGGGAGGGTCCTACGAGCAGTACTTC
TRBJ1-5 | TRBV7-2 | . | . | CASSLGLYGVLHF | TGTGCCAGCAGCTTAGGCTTGTACGGCGTCTTGCATTTT
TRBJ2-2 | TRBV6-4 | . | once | CASSERSGGELFF | TGTGCCAGCAGTGAGAGATCCGGCGGGGAGCTGTTTTTT
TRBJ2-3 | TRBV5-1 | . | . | CASSSGTPSADTQYF | TGCGCCAGCAGCTCCGGGACACCCAGTGCAGATACGCAGTATTTT
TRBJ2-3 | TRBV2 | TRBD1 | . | CAYIEGAADTQYF | TGTGCCTATATAGAGGGGGCCGCAGATACGCAGTATTTT
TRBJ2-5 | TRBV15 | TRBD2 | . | CATSRDSAGETQYF | TGTGCCACCAGCAGGGATTCAGCGGGGGAGACCCAGTACTTC
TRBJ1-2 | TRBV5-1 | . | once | CASSLASENYGYTF | TGCGCCAGCAGCTTGGCCTCGGAGAACTATGGCTACACCTTC
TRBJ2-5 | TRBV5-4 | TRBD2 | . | CASSSSGRRETQYF | TGTGCCAGCAGCTCGAGCGGGAGAAGGGAGACCCAGTACTTC
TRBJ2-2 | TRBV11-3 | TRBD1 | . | CASSAEQGSTGELFF | TGTGCCAGCAGCGCTGAACAGGGGAGCACCGGGGAGCTGTTTTTT
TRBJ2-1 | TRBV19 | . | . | CASSPRGEIPNNEQFF | TGTGCCAGTAGTCCGAGGGGAGAAATTCCCAACAATGAGCAGTTCTTC
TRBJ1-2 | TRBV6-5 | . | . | CASRGANYGYTF | TGTGCCAGCAGGGGGGCTAACTATGGCTACACCTTC
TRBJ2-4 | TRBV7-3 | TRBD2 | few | CASSLGGGIDIQYF | TGTGCCAGCAGCTTAGGGGGAGGGATAGACATTCAGTACTTC
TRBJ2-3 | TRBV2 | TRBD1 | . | CASRQPGQGAADTQYF | TGTGCCAGCAGACAACCGGGACAGGGGGCCGCAGATACGCAGTATTTT
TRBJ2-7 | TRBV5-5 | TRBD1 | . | CASSLVLQGDYEQYF | TGTGCCAGCAGCTTGGTTTTACAGGGGGACTACGAGCAGTACTTC
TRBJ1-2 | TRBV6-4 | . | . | CASSEERDGGYGYIF | TGTGCCAGCAGTGAGGAGCGGGATGGGGGTTATGGCTACATCTTC
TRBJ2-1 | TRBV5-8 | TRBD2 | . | CASSSPGLADNEQFF | TGTGCCAGCAGCTCTCCGGGACTAGCGGACAATGAGCAGTTCTTC
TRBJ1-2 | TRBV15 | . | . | CATSGDRANYGYTF | TGTGCCACCAGCGGCGACAGAGCTAACTATGGCTACACCTTC
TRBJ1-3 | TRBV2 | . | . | CASSEQGSGNTIYF | TGTGCCAGCAGCGAACAGGGATCTGGAAACACCATATATTTT
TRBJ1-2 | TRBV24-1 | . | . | CATSDLGQRGYTF | TGTGCCACCAGTGATTTGGGTCAAAGGGGCTACACCTTC
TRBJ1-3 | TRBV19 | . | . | CASIADSYSGNTIYF | TGTGCCAGTATTGCCGACAGTTACTCTGGAAACACCATATATTTT
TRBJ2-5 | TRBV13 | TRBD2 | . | CASSSLAGGGGQETQYF | TGTGCCAGCAGCTCTCTAGCGGGAGGGGGTGGGCAAGAGACCCAGTACTTC
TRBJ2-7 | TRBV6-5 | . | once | CASSIQGSSYEQYF | TGTGCCAGCAGCATACAGGGTTCCTCCTACGAGCAGTACTTC
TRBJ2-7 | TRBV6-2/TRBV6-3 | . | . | CASSHGPLSYEQYF | TGTGCCAGCAGCCACGGTCCCTTGTCCTACGAGCAGTACTTC
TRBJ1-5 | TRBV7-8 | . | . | CASSLEGGMSNQPQHF | TGTGCCAGCAGCTTAGAGGGGGGTATGAGCAATCAGCCCCAGCATTTT
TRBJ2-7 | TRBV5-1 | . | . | CASSLVGLASEQYF | TGCGCCAGCAGCTTAGTAGGGCTGGCAAGCGAGCAGTACTTC